This T cell receptor (beta chain) was identified in a study of blood T cell repertoires in COVID-19. Data came from immunoSEQ multiplex PCR; TCRdb stores just in-frame clones and leaves some out. In the table there are about 190,000 clones, 88% of which are singletons. The CDR3 contains 15 residues. In germline, CDR1 is GTSNPN, CDR2 SVGIG (reference sequence). The sequenced sample was peripheral blood. This clonotype was obtained from a man aged 35 to 55 with active or convalescent COVID-19. The chain employs TRBV30 and TRBJ2-1, with no clear D. This CDR3 reads CGVSATMSSYNEQFF. The DNA for the CDR3 is TGTGGGGTAAGCGCAACGATGAGCTCCTACAATGAGCAGTTCTTC.